One and the same sample provided the 10 T cell receptor beta chains below, sequenced in a study of CD8 T cells in ankylosing spondylitis. General study points: Ankylosing spondylitis blood appeared to be characterized by a TCR beta motif of several highly homologous variants.

Which antigens these TCRs recognize remains unknown. TCRdb reanalysed the 5' RACE reads using MiXCR and keeps one entry per CDR3 protein. This sample yields 350,000 to 450,000 distinct CDR3 sequences, of which 25% to 30% are seen a single time; 0.89% belongs to the top ten. The sample taken for sequencing was blood, either unsorted or a sorted T cell fraction (not recorded which). These receptors came from a male donor with ankylosing spondylitis.

The rearrangement joins TRBV6-1 to TRBJ2-5; 7 positions match TRBD2. J lost 7 bases, V lost 2 bases, and 13 bases had no gene match. Per germline, CDR1 MNHNS and CDR2 SASEGT. This CDR3 spans 16 amino acids. CDR3 sequence: CASSERERDSGGTQYF. The CDR3, as DNA: TGTGCCAGCAGTGAACGCGAGCGGGACTCCGGGGGGACCCAGTACTTC.

The chain combines TRBV29-1 with TRBJ1-2; no definite D call. Germline V gene data show CDR1 as SQVTM and CDR2 as ANQGSEA. CDR3 length: 11 amino acids. The V and J ends lost 6 bases and 8 bases respectively, with 13 bases between them. The CDR3 nucleotides read TGCAGCGTCGACCGAGATGGGGGCTACACCTTC. This translates into CSVDRDGGYTF.

This clonotype appeared a few times. The rearrangement links TRBV18 to TRBJ2-7; 9 nucleotides match TRBD1. Trimming cost V 6 bases and J 5 bases; bases outside gene matches: 5. This CDR3 has 13 amino acids. Germline V gene lookup returns CDR1 KGHSH and CDR2 LQKENI. The CDR3 region has the DNA TGTGCCAGCTCCGGGACAGGGTGGGACGAGCAGTACGTC. Its protein product is CASSGTGWDEQYV.

This clonotype has just a few counts. The chain has TRBV28 and TRBJ2-2; no definite D call. V gave up 5 bases and J gave up 13 bases, with 11 bases separating them. This CDR3 is built from 11 residues. The germline CDR1 and CDR2 sequences are MDHEN and SYDVKM. The CDR3 bases are TGTGCCAGCAGTGCGCCCGGCGCGCTGTTTTTT. Amino acids: CASSAPGALFF.

The chain combines TRBV12-3 or TRBV12-4 with TRBJ2-3; the D gene is possibly TRBD2 (6 bases). The V end was cut by 1 base, the J end by 5 bases, with 13 bases between. This CDR3 is built from 15 residues. CDR3 bases: TGTGCCAGCAGTTTAGAGGGCTTGGGAGGAGATACGCAGTATTTT. Translation gives CASSLEGLGGDTQYF.

This clonotype was seen a few times. The V call is TRBV6-1, the J call TRBJ2-2, with D possibly being TRBD2 (6 bases). V lost 7 bases to trimming and J lost 3 bases, with 18 bases between them. CDR3 length: 16 residues. CDR1 MNHNS and CDR2 SASEGT come from the germline V gene. CDR3 in DNA: TGTGCCAGCAACCTCGGGGGACCTGACCACACCGGGGAGCTGTTTTTT. Translating it yields CASNLGGPDHTGELFF.

This clonotype was detected once. The J gene is TRBJ2-3, the V gene TRBV12-3 or TRBV12-4, with D possibly being TRBD1 or TRBD2 (5 bases each). The V gene lost 3 bases and the J gene lost 2 bases, with 12 bases spanning the gap. The CDR3 consists of 15 residues. Here the CDR3 reads CASSFARGLTDTQYF. CDR3 bases: TGTGCCAGCAGTTTTGCCCGGGGCCTCACAGATACGCAGTATTTT.

CDR3 protein: CASSLRVAAETQYF. The CDR3 nucleotides read TGTGCCAGCAGCCTCCGGGTGGCTGCAGAGACCCAGTACTTC. The chain couples TRBV3-1 to TRBJ2-5; no firm D call. This CDR3 spans 14 amino acids. V gave up 4 bases and J gave up 4 bases, with 13 bases separating them. The germline CDR1 and CDR2 sequences are LGHDT and YNNKEL (reference sequence).

The chain carries TRBV3-1 and TRBJ2-2; no clear D gene. The germline V and J ends were trimmed by 0 bases and 6 bases, with 5 bases remaining between them. The CDR3 covers 13 residues. From germline, CDR1 is LGHDT and CDR2 YNNKEL (reference sequence). Here the CDR3 reads CASSQEWAGELFF. CDR3 sequence (DNA): TGTGCCAGCAGCCAAGAATGGGCCGGGGAGCTGTTTTTT.

At least ten counts were recorded for this clonotype. The rearrangement uses TRBV29-1 and TRBJ2-1; tentatively, D is TRBD1 (6 bases). CDR3 length: 14 residues. V shed 4 bases and J shed 5 bases, with 15 bases lying between them. Per germline, CDR1 SQVTM and CDR2 ANQGSEA. The CDR3 sequence: CSVARQGPNNEQFF. The CDR3 region has the DNA TGCAGCGTTGCAAGGCAGGGGCCGAACAATGAGCAGTTCTTC.